This TCR beta chain is drawn from a study of CD8+ T cells in alopecia areata. Broader study findings: Lesional scalp, notably in alopecia totalis/universalis, had clonality above that of normal scalp.

Lesional scalp punch biopsies and peripheral blood were collected from alopecia areata patients. PBMCs yielded sorted CD4+ and CD8+ T cells. The CDR3 is 14 amino acids. Looked up from germline, CDR1 is GTSNPN and CDR2 is SVGIG (reference sequence). Trimming cost V 0 bases and J 3 bases; bases outside gene matches: 4. RNA was extracted and reverse transcribed into cDNA as the sequencing template. Profiled with immunoSEQ multiplex PCR; TCRdb holds only in-frame clones, not every one. The profile shows 110,000 or so clones, more than 30% of them singletons. This clone was observed a few times. The antigen is undetermined.

The sample comprised CD4+ T cells sorted from blood. The chain uses TRBV30 and TRBJ2-7, with 8 positions matching TRBD1. This TCR derives from a human donor with alopecia areata. CDR3 in amino acids: CAWSVGTGLYEQYF. DNA for the CDR3: TGTGCCTGGAGTGTAGGGACAGGCCTCTACGAGCAGTACTTC.